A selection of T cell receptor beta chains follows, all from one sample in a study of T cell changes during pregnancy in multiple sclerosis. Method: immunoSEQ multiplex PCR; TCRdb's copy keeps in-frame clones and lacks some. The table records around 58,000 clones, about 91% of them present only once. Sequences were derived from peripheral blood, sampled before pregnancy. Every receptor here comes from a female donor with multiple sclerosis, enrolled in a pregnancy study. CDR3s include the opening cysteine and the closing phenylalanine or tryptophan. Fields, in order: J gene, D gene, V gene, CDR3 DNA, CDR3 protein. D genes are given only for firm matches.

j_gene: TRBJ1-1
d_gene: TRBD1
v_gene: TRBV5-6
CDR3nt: TGTGCCAGCAGCTCGACAGGGGGAACTGAAGCTTTCTTT
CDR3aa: CASSSTGGTEAFF

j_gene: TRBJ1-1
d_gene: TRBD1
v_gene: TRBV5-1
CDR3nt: TGCGCCAGCAGCTTGACAGGGGGTCCGTCTGAAGCTTTCTTT
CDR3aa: CASSLTGGPSEAFF

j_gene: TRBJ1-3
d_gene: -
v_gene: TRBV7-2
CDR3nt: TGTGCCAGCAGCTTAGCCAGGGGCTCTGGAAACACCATATATTTT
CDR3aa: CASSLARGSGNTIYF

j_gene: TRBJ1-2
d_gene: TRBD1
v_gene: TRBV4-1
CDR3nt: TGCGCCAGCAGCCAAGGCCTCGGACAGGGCGACTATGGCTACACCTTC
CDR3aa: CASSQGLGQGDYGYTF

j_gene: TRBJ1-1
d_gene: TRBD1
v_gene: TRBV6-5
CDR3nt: TGTGCCAGCAGTCTCCGGGACAGTAAGACTTTCTTT
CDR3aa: CASSLRDSKTFF

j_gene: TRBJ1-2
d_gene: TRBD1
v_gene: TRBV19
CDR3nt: TGTGCCAGTAGTGGGACAGGGGAAATGGACCTAGGTGGCTACACCTTC
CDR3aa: CASSGTGEMDLGGYTF

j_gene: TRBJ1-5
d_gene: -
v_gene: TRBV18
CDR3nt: TGTGCCAGCTCCCCCACAGGGTCGGAAAATCAGCCCCAGCATTTT
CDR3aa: CASSPTGSENQPQHF

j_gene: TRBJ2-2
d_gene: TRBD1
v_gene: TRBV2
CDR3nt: TGTGCCACGACAGGGGACACCGGGGAGCTGTTTTTT
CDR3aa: CATTGDTGELFF

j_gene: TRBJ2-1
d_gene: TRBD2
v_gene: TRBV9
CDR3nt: TGTGCCAGCAGCCCTTGGACTAGCGGGGGGGCCGGGGAGCAGTTCTTC
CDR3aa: CASSPWTSGGAGEQFF

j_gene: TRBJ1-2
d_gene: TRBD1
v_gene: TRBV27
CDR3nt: TGTGCCAGCAGTTTCCGGGGACAGGAAAGTGGCTACACCTTC
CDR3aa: CASSFRGQESGYTF

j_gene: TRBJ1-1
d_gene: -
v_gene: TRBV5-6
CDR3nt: TGTGCCAGCAGCTTTCGGACTGCCGCAGGCACTGAAGCTTTCTTT
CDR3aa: CASSFRTAAGTEAFF

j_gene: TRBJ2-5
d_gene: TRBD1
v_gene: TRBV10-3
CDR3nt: TGTGCCATCAATAGGGGGCTCGGTTCCCAAGAGACCCAGTACTTC
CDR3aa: CAINRGLGSQETQYF

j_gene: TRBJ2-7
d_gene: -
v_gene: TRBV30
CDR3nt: TGTGCCTGGAGCGCCACTAGTGGGACACCAATCCCCTACGAGCAGTACTTC
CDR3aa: CAWSATSGTPIPYEQYF

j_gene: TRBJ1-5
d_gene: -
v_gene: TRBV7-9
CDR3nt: TGTGCCAGCAGCCCCACTACCTTGGGAGCTGGACCCAATCAGCCCCAGCATTTT
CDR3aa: CASSPTTLGAGPNQPQHF

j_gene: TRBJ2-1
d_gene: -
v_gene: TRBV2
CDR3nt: TGTGCCACCCACGCCCAGGGTCCGGCTTTCTATGAGCAGTTCTTC
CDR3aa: CATHAQGPAFYEQFF

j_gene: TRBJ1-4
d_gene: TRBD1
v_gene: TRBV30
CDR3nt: TGTGCCTGGAGTAGGGGACAGATTAATGAAAAACTGTTTTTT
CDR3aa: CAWSRGQINEKLFF

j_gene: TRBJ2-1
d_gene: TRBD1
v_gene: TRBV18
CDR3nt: TGTGCCAGCTCACCAGCAGGGGGAAATGAGCAGTTCTTC
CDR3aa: CASSPAGGNEQFF

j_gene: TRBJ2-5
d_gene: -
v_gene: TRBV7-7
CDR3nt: TGTGCTAGCAGCCCCGAATTTCCCGCGTACCAAGAGACCCAGTACTTC
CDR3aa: CASSPEFPAYQETQYF